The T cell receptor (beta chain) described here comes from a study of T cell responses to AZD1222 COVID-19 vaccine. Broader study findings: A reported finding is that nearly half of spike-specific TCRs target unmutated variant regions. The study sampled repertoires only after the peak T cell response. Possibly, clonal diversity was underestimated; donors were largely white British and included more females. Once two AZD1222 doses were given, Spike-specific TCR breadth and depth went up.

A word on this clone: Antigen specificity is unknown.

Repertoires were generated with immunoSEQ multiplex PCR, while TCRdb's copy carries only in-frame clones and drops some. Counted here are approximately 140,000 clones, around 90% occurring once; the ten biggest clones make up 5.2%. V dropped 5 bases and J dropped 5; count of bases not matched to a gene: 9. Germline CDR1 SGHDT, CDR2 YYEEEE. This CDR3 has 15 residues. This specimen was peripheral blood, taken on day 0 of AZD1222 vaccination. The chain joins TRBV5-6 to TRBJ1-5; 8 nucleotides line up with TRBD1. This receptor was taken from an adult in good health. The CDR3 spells CASSGGTGNYQPQHF. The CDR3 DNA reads TGTGCCAGCAGTGGCGGGACAGGTAACTATCAGCCCCAGCATTTT.